This entry describes one TCR beta chain. Its antigen has not been determined. It has no much larger one-base neighbor in the sample; base qualities were not kept. In the germline V gene (reference sequence), CDR1 corresponds to SGHNT and CDR2 to YYREEE. The CDR3 holds 15 amino acids from the cysteine to the phenylalanine. Kept here is only the CDR3 DNA, which spans 45 bases and is read in frame from base 1. Trimming takes 0 bases from V and 0 bases from J, and the germline ends sit 7 bases apart. This specimen comes from a study of cytomegalovirus exposure and HLA in healthy donors (dated by TCRdb to about 2017). With regard to the full study: In an earlier analysis of around 540 of the donors, under 300 Gb of sequence data and some 100 million unique TCR beta sequences from roughly 200 million T cells were reported. An early release covering approximately 600 HLA-typed donors comprised approximately 290 gigabases of sequencing data and around 85 million unique TCR sequences. The genetic ancestry cluster associated with self-reported Caucasian donors included roughly 84% of the approximately 400 genotyped donors. The study aimed to test whether cataloging public T cell receptors could reveal signatures of past pathogen exposure. The T cell repertoires of 666 subjects were profiled by immunosequencing and related to cytomegalovirus serostatus. Besides the first cohort of more than 650 subjects, a separate validation cohort made up of over a hundred different subjects was used. The study combined high-throughput TCR immunosequencing, statistical association of individual TCRs with disease status, and machine learning to predict cytomegalovirus infection status. A later analysis re-analyzed previously published TCR beta repertoires from 666 donors and added high-resolution HLA genotyping to study TCR occurrence patterns. In the later analysis, no new phenotypic data were used to find candidate immune exposures; instead, reliance was placed on TCR beta sequences and their occurrence across donors. In an earlier analysis of 500 to 650 of the donors, high-throughput TCR beta sequencing was used to judge whether each TCR beta V gene segment behaved as functional or pseudogenic. Donor age, sex, ethnicity and CMV serostatus were collected together with the repertoire data. Genome-wide SNP genotypes for about three fifths of the 666 donors were used in a later genetic analysis, which treated that subset as a discovery cohort. All discovery cohort repertoires had been generated using a single sequencing platform. Both class I and class II loci were covered by HLA typing, at four-digit resolution. The number of donors typed differed by locus, with roughly 629-640 for A, B, C, DRB1 and DQB1, around 500 for DQA1, approximately 570 for DPA1, and some 470 for DPB1. About 5 DR-DQ haplotypes were handled as single units for association and clustering, since linkage in the cohort was strong. Among some 410 genotyped donors of the cohort, an average of roughly 230,000 unique TCR beta nucleotide sequences was sequenced per donor, of which about 19% were non-productive.

The paper's findings and limits, for the study overall: Broadly in line with IMGT annotations, most TCR beta V segments showed up in productive rearrangements about 87% or about 30% of the time in an earlier analysis of roughly 590 of the donors. A few of the identified cytomegalovirus-associated TCR beta chains were confirmed in vitro to be specific for cytomegalovirus antigens. Most CMV-associated TCR beta chains appeared to be HLA-restricted in a later analysis, and the HLA associations seemed to be driven largely by CMV exposure. Because the 87-base-pair reads could not distinguish some IMGT-functional V segments, including TRBV6-2 and TRBV6-3, those segments were excluded. Because HLA typing was unavailable for some donors at each locus, only the typed subset was used in association tests. Over 15 rarely observed V segments, including chromosome 9 orphons, were excluded from the earlier analysis of about 500 of the donors because counts were too low. In both the original and validation cohorts, the classifier was reported to diagnose cytomegalovirus status with high specificity and sensitivity. In a later analysis, more than 15,000 TCR beta sequences were associated with specific HLA alleles at a false discovery rate of 0.05. A later genetic analysis associated a missense DCLRE1C variant with V-gene and J-gene trimming of TCR beta chains, and an independent cohort replicated the association. In a later genetic analysis, fewer N-insertions in productive TCRs were reported among donors in an Asian-associated ancestry cluster than the roughly 700-donor mean. According to a later analysis, parvovirus B19, influenza, CMV and Epstein-Barr virus appeared linked to several top co-occurrence clusters. It was suggested by the authors that the approach could potentially be generalized to other disease states and immunological phenotypes. When HLA alleles, especially DR and DQ, strongly co-occurred, attributing TCR associations to individual alleles was difficult. A further reported finding was that TCR beta sequences accurately predicted the HLA-A and HLA-B alleles for most subjects in the first cohort. The study listed 150 to 200 TCR beta chains as associated with cytomegalovirus. In a later analysis, TCR association rates were found to vary across HLA loci, with the most associated TCRs seen for DRB1 alleles and the fewest for HLA-C alleles. The sequencing pipeline was judged likely to have produced a cluster of highly shared sequence variants as a technical artifact. Linkage disequilibrium might explain the correlated functional status among segregating V segments, but an unknown experimental factor could not be excluded. In a later analysis, HLA-associated TCR beta chains showed more clonal expansion and lower generation probabilities than non-associated chains that were equally common. For the cohort, immune exposure information was limited to CMV serostatus. Most TCR sequences were observed very rarely across donors, whereas some public TCRs were present in many individuals. Roughly uniform sequencing depth across donors was assumed in presence/absence analyses, although this assumption may not hold. Only TCR beta chains were sequenced in this cohort, and the absence of alpha or paired-chain data limited detectable features.

Library preparation used the immunoSEQ multiplex PCR assay. The multiplex PCR relied on a mix of 60 forward primers for TCR Vbeta segments and 13 reverse primers for TCR Jbeta segments. The CDR3 region of rearranged TCR beta genes was amplified from genomic DNA by a multiplex PCR assay. The amplified TCR beta libraries were sequenced on the Illumina HiSeq System as 87-base-pair reads. Under the source paper's analysis protocol: In a later analysis, 80 million or so unique TCR beta chains were counted across the 500 to 850 repertoires, and roughly 10 million of these chains were shared by at least two donors. Raw reads were error-corrected and collapsed into unique sequences with a nearest-neighbor algorithm that merged closely related sequences to remove PCR and sequencing errors. Alignment of CDR3 sequences to IMGT reference sequences was used to assign V, D and J gene segments. For a sequence to be retained, at least a six-nucleotide match to both a V gene segment and a J gene segment was required. Rearrangements were classified as productive when the CDR3 lacked stop codons and remained in frame with V and J, and all other rearrangements were classified as non-productive. Following IMGT convention, CDR3 was defined as the stretch from the second conserved V-encoded cysteine to the conserved J-encoded phenylalanine. The earlier analysis of about 610 of the donors excluded any sequence lacking an unambiguous match to a single V gene segment. An earlier analysis of several hundred of the donors called V segments functional above 56.7% productive rearrangements and segregating when the between-donor standard deviation exceeded 5%. A statistical classification framework was built for diagnosing cytomegalovirus status from the catalog of TCR beta chain sequences. A later analysis assigned V and J genes by comparing TCR nucleotide sequences with IMGT/GENE-DB human TR gene sequences. The TCRdist pipeline was used in a later analysis to assign CDR3 sequences and most-parsimonious VDJ recombination scenarios. In a later analysis, every TCR beta chain was defined by the combination of its CDR3 amino acid sequence and its V-gene family, and reads without a unique V-gene family were dropped. In a later analysis, fewer than 650 highly shared, low-generation-probability nucleotide sequences were removed to address suspected cross-contamination and a sequencing artifact. A later analysis calculated a clonal expansion index for each public chain from normalized within-repertoire ranks of inferred template counts. A later analysis computed generation probabilities with a VDJ recombination model fitted to out-of-frame rearrangements, and checked the results against IGoR. Hypergeometric tests were used in a later analysis to score TCR-TCR, TCR-HLA and TCR-CMV co-occurrence, with a repertoire-size bias correction applied to the TCR pairs. False discovery rates were estimated in a later analysis by permuting HLA or CMV assignments 20 times. In a later analysis, co-occurring TCRs were grouped using DBSCAN, and TCRdist sequence similarity was added for clustering within HLA-allele-positive subsets. Repertoires with fewer than 30,000 or more than 120,000 public chains were left out of co-occurrence clustering, as were four to six repertoires with anomalous nucleotide sharing. This is the immuneACCESS table as TCRdb keeps it, with only in-frame sequences that have V and J called. A part of the clones is gone; compared with another copy, unresolved V genes explain less than half, and the rest is unexplained. V, J and clone size were drawn from that table, and D and trimming were deduced from the DNA. Recorded for this sample are around 150,000 clones; roughly 81% of them occurred a single time. The leading ten clones occupy roughly an eighth of the sample.

The cohort comprised 670 or so healthy bone marrow donors. All cohort members were sampled while nominally healthy, although unrecorded immune exposures were likely present. The donor was CMV seronegative and belonged to the group of around 350 seronegative cohort members. A peripheral blood sample was provided by each donor, and peripheral blood mononuclear cells were used for TCR beta sequencing. The Qiagen DNeasy Blood Extraction Kit was used to extract genomic DNA from the blood cell samples. The sequencing sample was made of PBMCs. The sequence links TRBV5-4 to TRBJ2-1; matching of 5 bases hints at TRBD2 as the D gene. This TCR derives from a woman aged 45-65 years in good health and CMV-seronegative. The sequenced DNA is TGTGCCAGCAGCTTGGTCAGCGGCTCCTACAATGAGCAGTTCTTC. Translated, it gives CASSLVSGSYNEQFF. The entire variable domain, with the stretches around the CDR3 drawn from the reference TRBV5-4 and TRBJ2-1 proteins, is ETGVTQSPTHLIKTRGQQVTLRCSSQSGHNTVSWYQQALGQGPQFIFQYYREEENGRGNFPPRFSGLQFPNYSSELNVNALELDDSALYLCASSLVSGSYNEQFFGPGTRLTVL.